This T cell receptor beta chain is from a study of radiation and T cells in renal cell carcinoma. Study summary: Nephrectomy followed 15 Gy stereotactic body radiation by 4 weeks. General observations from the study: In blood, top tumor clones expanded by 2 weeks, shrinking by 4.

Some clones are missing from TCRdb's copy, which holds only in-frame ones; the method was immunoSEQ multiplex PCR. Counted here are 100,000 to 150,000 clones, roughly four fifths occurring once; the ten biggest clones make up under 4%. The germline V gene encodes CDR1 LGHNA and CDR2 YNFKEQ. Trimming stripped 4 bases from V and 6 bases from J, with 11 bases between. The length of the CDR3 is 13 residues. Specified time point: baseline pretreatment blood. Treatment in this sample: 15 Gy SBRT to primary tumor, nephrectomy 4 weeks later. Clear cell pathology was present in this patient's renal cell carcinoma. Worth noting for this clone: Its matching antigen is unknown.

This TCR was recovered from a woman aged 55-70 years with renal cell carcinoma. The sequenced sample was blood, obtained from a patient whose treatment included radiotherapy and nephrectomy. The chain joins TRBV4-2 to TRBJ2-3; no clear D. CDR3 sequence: CASSLETRDTQYF. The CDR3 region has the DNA TGTGCCAGCAGCCTGGAAACAAGGGATACGCAGTATTTT.